Listed below are T cell receptor beta chains from one sample, sequenced in a study of OX40 agonist ivuxolimab in advanced cancers. Profiled with immunoSEQ multiplex PCR; TCRdb holds only in-frame clones, not every one. The table records 83,000 or so clones, more than 90% of them present only once. This specimen consisted of CD4+ or CD8+ T cells sorted from blood, obtained in a trial of the OX40 agonist ivuxolimab. The receptors stem from an adult with an advanced solid tumor such as melanoma, head and neck, liver or kidney cancer. CDR3s include the opening cysteine and the closing phenylalanine or tryptophan. The D gene is left open where the match is weak. Expanded clones get a size class; other rows say once, few or many, or leave the size out.

TRBD2	once	TRBV4-1	17	TRBJ2-7	TGCGCCAGCAGCCACGATGGGCGAGGGAGGGCCGTTTACGAGCAGTACTTC	CASSHDGRGRAVYEQYF
TRBD1	-	TRBV7-9	19	TRBJ2-4	TGTGCCAGCAGCTCGTGGACAGGGGGCGTAGCGGGAGTACGGAACATTCAGTACTTC	CASSSWTGGVAGVRNIQYF
TRBD2	few	TRBV11-3	17	TRBJ2-7	TGTGCCAGCAGCTTAGTCGTTACTAGCGGGAGGGCCTACGAGCAGTACTTC	CASSLVVTSGRAYEQYF
TRBD2	-	TRBV7-2	14	TRBJ2-7	TGTGCCAGCAGCAAGCGGGATACTTTTGCCGAGCAGTACTTC	CASSKRDTFAEQYF
-	-	TRBV19	14	TRBJ1-5	TGTGCCAGTAGTATAGTCGGCAGCAATCAGCCCCAGCATTTT	CASSIVGSNQPQHF
-	-	TRBV7-9	14	TRBJ1-6	TGTGCCAGCAGCTTAGCGGGCGCAGAGTCACCCCTCCACTTT	CASSLAGAESPLHF
-	once	TRBV21-1	16	TRBJ1-2	TGTGCCAGCAGCAAAGAGGACAAGGAGGGTCACTATGGCTACACCTTC	CASSKEDKEGHYGYTF
-	-	TRBV6-5	16	TRBJ1-1	TGTGCCAGCAGTTACTCACACCTGGCATCGAACACTGAAGCTTTCTTT	CASSYSHLASNTEAFF
-	-	TRBV5-8	16	TRBJ1-2	TGTGCCAGTAGCGACAGACCCAGACTTGCTAACTATGGCTACACCTTC	CASSDRPRLANYGYTF
TRBD2	-	TRBV4-2	15	TRBJ2-1	TGTGCCAGCGGTCTGGCGGGAGAGATGTACAATGAGCAGTTCTTC	CASGLAGEMYNEQFF
TRBD1	-	TRBV9	20	TRBJ1-3	TGTGCCAGCAGCCAGACCGGGACAGGGGGATTAATGGGCTCTGGAAACACCATATATTTT	CASSQTGTGGLMGSGNTIYF
TRBD2	-	TRBV11-2	16	TRBJ2-7	TGTGCCAGCAGCCCCAGGACTAGCGGGAGAATCAACGAGCAGTACTTC	CASSPRTSGRINEQYF
-	-	TRBV19	14	TRBJ2-1	TGTGCCAGTAGTATAGTCGGCAGCAACAATGAGCAGTTCTTC	CASSIVGSNNEQFF
-	-	TRBV7-9	12	TRBJ2-3	TGTGCCAGCAGCTTAAGGGAAGATACGCAGTATTTT	CASSLREDTQYF
TRBD2	-	TRBV11-2	17	TRBJ2-1	TGTGCCAGCAGCTTGGAGGGACTAGCGGGACCATATAATGAGCAGTTCTTC	CASSLEGLAGPYNEQFF
-	-	TRBV4-1	19	TRBJ2-2	TGCGCCAGCAGCCAGACCTACGGTCTGGGGGCTAAGAACACCGGGGAGCTGTTTTTT	CASSQTYGLGAKNTGELFF
-	-	TRBV7-8	13	TRBJ2-7	TGTGCCAGCAGCCTTTACATCACGGGCGAGCAGTACTTC	CASSLYITGEQYF
-	-	TRBV10-1	19	TRBJ2-1	TGCGCCAGCAGTGAGTCATTTGCGGTAGGCAGGATCTCCTACAATGAGCAGTTCTTC	CASSESFAVGRISYNEQFF
-	-	TRBV27	13	TRBJ1-5	TGTGCCAGCAGGGAAGGAGTCTATCAGCCCCAGCATTTT	CASREGVYQPQHF
-	once	TRBV11-3	13	TRBJ2-5	TGTGCCAGCAGCTTTTGGGAGGATGAGACCCAGTACTTC	CASSFWEDETQYF
-	-	TRBV28	13	TRBJ1-5	TGTGCCAGCAGTTTATATAGCAATCAGCCCCAGCATTTT	CASSLYSNQPQHF
TRBD2	few	TRBV6-5	15	TRBJ2-3	TGTGCCAGCCGACTGGGCGGGAGGGGGTCAGATACGCAGTATTTT	CASRLGGRGSDTQYF
-	-	TRBV5-4	15	TRBJ2-3	TGTGCCGGTCACGTCGGGGGCGGAAGCACAGATACGCAGTATTTT	CAGHVGGGSTDTQYF
TRBD1	-	TRBV18	14	TRBJ1-1	TGTGCCAGCTCCTCGGGACAGACGAACACTGAAGCTTTCTTT	CASSSGQTNTEAFF
-	-	TRBV7-2	13	TRBJ2-7	TGTGCCAGCAGCTTAGGGCAAACGATGAAGCAGTACTTC	CASSLGQTMKQYF
-	-	TRBV29-1	13	TRBJ2-1	TGCAGCCTCCGGGGGCCCAGGTCATATGAGCAGTTCTTC	CSLRGPRSYEQFF
-	-	TRBV9	15	TRBJ1-4	TGTGCCAGCAGCGCAACAGGGAGCGCTAATGAAAAACTGTTTTTT	CASSATGSANEKLFF
TRBD1	once	TRBV18	14	TRBJ2-5	TGTGCCAGCTCACCGACAGGGGTTGCAGAGACCCAGTACTTC	CASSPTGVAETQYF
-	-	TRBV7-6	14	TRBJ2-3	TGTGCCAGCAGCCCCGGACAGTCGAAAGATACGCAGTATTTT	CASSPGQSKDTQYF
-	-	TRBV4-2	15	TRBJ2-1	TGTGCCAGCAGCCAAGACTGGACGGCCTACAATGAGCAGTTCTTC	CASSQDWTAYNEQFF
TRBD1	-	TRBV27	15	TRBJ2-7	TGTGCCAGCATGAGCCGGACAGGGGCCTCCTACGAGCAGTACTTC	CASMSRTGASYEQYF
TRBD2	-	TRBV10-3	15	TRBJ2-3	TGTGCCATCAGTGCCCTAGCGGGAGGTACAGATACGCAGTATTTT	CAISALAGGTDTQYF